This T cell receptor beta chain was identified in a study of blood T cell repertoires in COVID-19. On the study more broadly: PBMCs, B-cell-depleted T cells, or T cells were the source of the cDNA or gDNA that made up the material.

Authors' processing steps: Reference gene primer amplification yielded estimated nucleated cell counts. Here immunoSEQ multiplex PCR was the method, and the copy in TCRdb shows in-frame clones only, minus some. The V and J calls and clone size were taken over from that table, and D and trimming were inferred from the DNA. The repertoire has roughly 120,000 clones, roughly 83% of them found once; the top ten carry 5% to 6.5%. This clone showed up just a few times. The J segment lost 0 bases and the V segment lost 10 bases, leaving 6 bases of the junction unmatched. Germline CDR1 reads LNHDA; CDR2 reads SQIVND (reference sequence). This CDR3 contains 13 residues.

V gene TRBV19 combines with J gene TRBJ2-7; 7 bases are a match to TRBD2. The clonotype was recovered from a human donor in a cohort sampled during active COVID-19. Sequencing used peripheral blood. The CDR3 region has the DNA TGTGCCACCGCGAGCGGGACCTCCTACGAGCAGTACTTC. It codes for CATASGTSYEQYF.